The 2 T cell receptor beta chains below all came from one sample that was sequenced in a study of CD8+ T cells in alopecia areata. Reverse transcribed after extraction, RNA yielded cDNA as the sequencing template. Libraries were prepared by immunoSEQ multiplex PCR; TCRdb keeps only in-frame clonotypes and omits some of them. Among over 150,000 clones, 45% to 75% were seen once, and the ten largest hold about 3.5%. As for treatment: oral pan-JAK inhibitor, 5-10 mg twice daily. Source: CD4+ T cells sorted from blood, taken at week 4, from a patient treated with tofacitinib. Every receptor here comes from a human donor with alopecia areata.

The chain joins TRBV29-1 to TRBJ2-5; D is perhaps TRBD2 (5 bases). Germline V gives CDR1 SQVTM, CDR2 ANQGSEA. This CDR3 contains 13 residues. Deletions cut 6 bases from V and 4 bases from J, with 15 bases between. This CDR3 reads CSVGGPEGETQYF. Written as DNA, the CDR3 is TGCAGCGTAGGCGGTCCCGAGGGAGAGACCCAGTACTTC.

The chain uses TRBV29-1 and TRBJ1-4; D might be TRBD1 (5 bases). The CDR3 covers 16 residues. V shed 2 bases and J shed 4 bases, with 17 bases lying between them. Per the germline V gene, CDR1 is SQVTM and CDR2 is ANQGSEA. The CDR3 sequence is CSVELGQAQDNEKLFF. CDR3 nucleotide sequence: TGCAGCGTTGAATTGGGGCAGGCCCAGGATAATGAAAAACTGTTTTTT.